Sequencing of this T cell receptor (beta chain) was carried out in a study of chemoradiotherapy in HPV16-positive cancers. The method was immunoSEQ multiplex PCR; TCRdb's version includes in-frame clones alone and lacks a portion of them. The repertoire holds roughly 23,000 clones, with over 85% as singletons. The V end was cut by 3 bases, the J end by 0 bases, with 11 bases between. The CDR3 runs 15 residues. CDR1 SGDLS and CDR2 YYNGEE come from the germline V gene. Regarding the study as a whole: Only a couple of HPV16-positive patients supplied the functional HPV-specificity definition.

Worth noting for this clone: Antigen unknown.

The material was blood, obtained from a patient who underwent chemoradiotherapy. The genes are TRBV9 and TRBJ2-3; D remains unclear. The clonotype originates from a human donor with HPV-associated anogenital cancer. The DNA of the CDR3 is TGTGCCAGCAGCGGAACTACTCCTAGCACAGATACGCAGTATTTT. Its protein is CASSGTTPSTDTQYF.